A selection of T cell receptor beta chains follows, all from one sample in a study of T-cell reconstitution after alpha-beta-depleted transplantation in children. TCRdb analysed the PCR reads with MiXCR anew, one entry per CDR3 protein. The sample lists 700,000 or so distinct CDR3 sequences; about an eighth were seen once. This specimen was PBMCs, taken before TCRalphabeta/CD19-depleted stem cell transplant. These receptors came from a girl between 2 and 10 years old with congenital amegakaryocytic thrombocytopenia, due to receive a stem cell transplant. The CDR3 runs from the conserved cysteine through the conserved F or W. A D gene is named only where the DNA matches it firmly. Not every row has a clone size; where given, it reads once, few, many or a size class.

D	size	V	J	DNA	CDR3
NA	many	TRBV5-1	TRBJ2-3	TGCGCCAGCAGCCGTAGCGGAACTAGCACAGATACGCAGTATTTT	CASSRSGTSTDTQYF
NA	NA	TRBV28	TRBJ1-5	TGTGCCAGCAGTTCACCCGGTGGAAACGATCAGCCCCAGCATTTT	CASSSPGGNDQPQHF
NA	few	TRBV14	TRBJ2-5	TGTGCCAGCAGCCAGGGCTGGTTCGCTGAGACCCAGTACTTC	CASSQGWFAETQYF
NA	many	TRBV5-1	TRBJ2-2	TGCGCCAGCAGCTTAACCCGGACGAACACCGGGGAGCTGTTTTTT	CASSLTRTNTGELFF
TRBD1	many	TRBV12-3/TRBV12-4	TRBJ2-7	TGTGCCAGCAGTTTAGAGGGGGCTATTACCTACGAGCAGTACTTC	CASSLEGAITYEQYF
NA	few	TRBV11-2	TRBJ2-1	TGTGCCAGCAGCTTAGGTGTAGTCGTTGGGACTCGATCCTCGAAGCAGTTCTTC	CASSLGVVVGTRSSKQFF
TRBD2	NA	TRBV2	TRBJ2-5	TGTGCCAGCAGTGGGTTAGGGACTAGCGGGAACGCCCAAGAGACCCAGTACTTC	CASSGLGTSGNAQETQYF
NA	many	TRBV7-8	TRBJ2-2	TGTGCCACCCGAGATCGGCATAACACCGGGGAGCTGTTTTTT	CATRDRHNTGELFF
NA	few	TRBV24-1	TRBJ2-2	TGTGCCGCCGGGCGGGGCACCGGGGAGCTGTTTTTT	CAAGRGTGELFF
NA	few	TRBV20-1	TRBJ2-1	TGCAGTGCTCCTGACTACATCTTGGATGAGCAGTTCTTC	CSAPDYILDEQFF
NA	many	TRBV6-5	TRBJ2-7	TGTGCCAGCACAACGCAAGGGAGCCTCTACGAGCAGTACTTC	CASTTQGSLYEQYF
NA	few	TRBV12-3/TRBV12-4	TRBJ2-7	TGTGCCAGCAGAGTTATGGGCCCAGGGGAGCAGTACTTC	CASRVMGPGEQYF
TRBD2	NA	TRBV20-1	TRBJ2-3	TGCAGTGCTAGTATATTTGGACTAGGAGTGGAAGATACGCAGTATTTT	CSASIFGLGVEDTQYF
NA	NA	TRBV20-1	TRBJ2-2	TGCAGTGCTAGGGGGATTAGTGGGAGTTCCACCGGGGAGCTGTTTTTT	CSARGISGSSTGELFF
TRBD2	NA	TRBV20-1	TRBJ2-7	TGCAGTGCTCAGAGTGCCGGGACTAGCGGGAGGTACGAGCAGTACTTC	CSAQSAGTSGRYEQYF
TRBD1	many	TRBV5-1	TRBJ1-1	TGCGCCAGCAGCACCGGACAGGGGATGGGGACTGAAGCTTTCTTT	CASSTGQGMGTEAFF